The entry below describes one T cell receptor (beta chain). The entry originates in a study of OX40 agonist ivuxolimab in advanced cancers. Sequenced by immunoSEQ multiplex PCR; TCRdb stores in-frame clones only, minus some. This sample has 30,000 or so clones; approximately 90% occur once, and the top ten carry 24%. The V segment lost 4 bases and the J segment 1 base; nucleotides outside the gene matches: 10. This CDR3 is built from 17 residues. In germline, CDR1 is LGHNA, CDR2 YSLEER. This clonotype originated in an adult with an advanced solid tumor such as melanoma, head and neck, liver or kidney cancer. The sequenced sample was CD4+ or CD8+ T cells sorted from blood, obtained in a trial of the OX40 agonist ivuxolimab. The chain combines TRBV4-3 with TRBJ2-7; TRBD1 matches 10 bases. CDR3 in DNA: TGCGCCAGCAGCCCCGCCGCGGGGACAGGGGCTTCCTACGAGCAGTACTTC. Translated, it gives CASSPAAGTGASYEQYF.